This T cell receptor (beta chain) was sequenced in a study of technical replicates of blood from a handful of donors. There are 14 residues in the CDR3. Germline lookup yields CDR1 LGHNA and CDR2 YSLEER. Trimming removed 5 bases at V and 4 bases at J, with 14 bases between. The data were produced by immunoSEQ multiplex PCR, yet TCRdb's version contains in-frame clones alone and is incomplete. The table includes approximately 70,000 clones, over 85% detected once. The V call is TRBV4-3, the J call TRBJ1-1; no firm D call. The TCR comes from a human donor in good health. The material sequenced was T cells isolated from PBMCs. For the CDR3, the DNA is TGCGCCAGCAGCTCGGGAAGGGAGATCACTGAAGCTTTCTTT. Translation gives CASSSGREITEAFF.